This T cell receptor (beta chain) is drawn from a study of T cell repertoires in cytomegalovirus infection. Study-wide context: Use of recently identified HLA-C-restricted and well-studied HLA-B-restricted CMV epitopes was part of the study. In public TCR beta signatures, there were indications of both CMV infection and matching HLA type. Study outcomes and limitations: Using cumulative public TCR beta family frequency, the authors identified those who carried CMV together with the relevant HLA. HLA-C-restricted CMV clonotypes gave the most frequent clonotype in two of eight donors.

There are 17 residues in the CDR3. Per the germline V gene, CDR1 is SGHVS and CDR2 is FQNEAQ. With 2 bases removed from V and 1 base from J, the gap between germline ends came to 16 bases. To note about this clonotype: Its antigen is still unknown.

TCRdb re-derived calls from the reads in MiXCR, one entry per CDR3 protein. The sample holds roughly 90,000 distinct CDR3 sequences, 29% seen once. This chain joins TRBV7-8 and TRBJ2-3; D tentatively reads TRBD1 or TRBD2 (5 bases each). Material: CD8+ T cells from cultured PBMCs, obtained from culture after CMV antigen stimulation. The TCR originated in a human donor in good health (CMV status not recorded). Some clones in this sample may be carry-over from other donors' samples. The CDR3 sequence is CASSLSGPVLGTDTQYF. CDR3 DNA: TGTGCCAGCAGCTTATCGGGGCCCGTCCTCGGCACAGATACGCAGTATTTT.